This T cell receptor beta chain was recovered during a study of OX40 agonist ivuxolimab in advanced cancers. Study results and caveats: At doses 0.1 to 3.0 mg/kg, CD4+ and CD8+ clones expanded.

The CDR3 spans 12 residues. Germline-derived CDR1 and CDR2 are LNHDA and SQIVND (reference sequence). Between the trimmed V and J ends, which lost 11 bases and 3 bases, there was a span of 11 bases. To note about this clone: What it binds is not known.

Sequenced by immunoSEQ multiplex PCR; TCRdb stores in-frame clones only, minus some. The sample has roughly 80,000 clones; about four fifths are singletons. This specimen consisted of CD4+ or CD8+ T cells sorted from blood, obtained in a trial of the OX40 agonist ivuxolimab. This clonotype was sampled from an adult with an advanced solid tumor such as melanoma, head and neck, liver or kidney cancer. V is TRBV19 and J is TRBJ1-5, with no clear D. The CDR3 region is CAGGKLNQPQHF. CDR3 nucleotide sequence: TGTGCCGGAGGGAAGCTCAATCAGCCCCAGCATTTT.